A selection of T cell receptor beta chains follows, all from one sample in a study of CD8+ T cells in alopecia areata. Sequencing used immunoSEQ multiplex PCR; TCRdb keeps in-frame clones, though not all of them. The table lists about 210,000 clones, about 50% of them singletons. The material sequenced was CD4+ T cells sorted from blood, taken at week 4, from a patient treated with tofacitinib. Receptors originate from a human donor with alopecia areata. CDR3s include the opening cysteine and the closing phenylalanine or tryptophan. A D gene is named only where the DNA matches it firmly. Size values are once, few and many counts, or a class for expanded clones, and some rows have none.

j_call: TRBJ1-2
d_call: -
v_call: TRBV4-3
clone_size: many
cdr3_aa: CASSQGSTVYGYTF
cdr3_nt: TGCGCCAGCAGCCAAGGGAGCACGGTCTATGGCTACACCTTC

j_call: TRBJ1-2
d_call: -
v_call: TRBV29-1
clone_size: -
cdr3_aa: CSVEDRHGYTF
cdr3_nt: TGCAGCGTTGAAGACAGACACGGCTACACCTTC

j_call: TRBJ2-3
d_call: -
v_call: TRBV7-2
clone_size: -
cdr3_aa: CASTVGRSTDTQYF
cdr3_nt: TGTGCCAGCACCGTAGGGCGAAGCACAGATACGCAGTATTTT

j_call: TRBJ2-1
d_call: TRBD2
v_call: TRBV7-9
clone_size: few
cdr3_aa: CASSLRLAGDHNEQFF
cdr3_nt: TGTGCCAGCAGCTTACGACTAGCGGGGGATCACAATGAGCAGTTCTTC

j_call: TRBJ2-1
d_call: TRBD2
v_call: TRBV9
clone_size: few
cdr3_aa: CASSVGARGGLYNEQFF
cdr3_nt: TGTGCCAGCAGCGTAGGCGCTCGGGGGGGCCTCTACAATGAGCAGTTCTTC

j_call: TRBJ1-4
d_call: TRBD1
v_call: TRBV4-1
clone_size: -
cdr3_aa: CASSHGDRARTNEKLFF
cdr3_nt: TGCGCCAGCAGCCACGGGGACAGGGCTAGAACTAATGAAAAACTGTTTTTT

j_call: TRBJ2-7
d_call: TRBD1
v_call: TRBV30
clone_size: few
cdr3_aa: CAWSVGTGGEQYF
cdr3_nt: TGTGCCTGGAGCGTCGGGACAGGGGGCGAGCAGTACTTC

j_call: TRBJ2-1
d_call: -
v_call: TRBV11-2
clone_size: few
cdr3_aa: CASSLDWHNEQFF
cdr3_nt: TGTGCCAGCAGCTTAGATTGGCACAATGAGCAGTTCTTC

j_call: TRBJ1-1
d_call: TRBD1
v_call: TRBV25-1
clone_size: few
cdr3_aa: CASSESLHRGDTEAFF
cdr3_nt: TGTGCCAGCAGTGAATCTCTCCACAGGGGCGACACTGAAGCTTTCTTT

j_call: TRBJ1-1
d_call: -
v_call: TRBV30
clone_size: -
cdr3_aa: CAWSIQPEAFF
cdr3_nt: TGTGCCTGGAGTATCCAGCCGGAAGCTTTCTTT

j_call: TRBJ1-2
d_call: -
v_call: TRBV29-1
clone_size: -
cdr3_aa: CSVVSRGYGYTF
cdr3_nt: TGCAGCGTTGTCTCCAGGGGCTATGGCTACACCTTC

j_call: TRBJ2-3
d_call: -
v_call: TRBV25-1
clone_size: -
cdr3_aa: CASSETLNLRDTQYF
cdr3_nt: TGTGCCAGCAGTGAAACTCTGAACCTGAGAGATACGCAGTATTTT

j_call: TRBJ2-5
d_call: TRBD2
v_call: TRBV10-3
clone_size: -
cdr3_aa: CAISDTGRRGGETQYF
cdr3_nt: TGTGCCATCAGTGACACCGGGAGACGGGGGGGAGAGACCCAGTACTTC

j_call: TRBJ2-2
d_call: -
v_call: TRBV29-1
clone_size: -
cdr3_aa: CSVVGGSTGELFF
cdr3_nt: TGCAGCGTTGTCGGGGGTAGCACCGGGGAGCTGTTTTTT

j_call: TRBJ1-1
d_call: -
v_call: TRBV30
clone_size: -
cdr3_aa: CAWNEGTTLNTEAFF
cdr3_nt: TGTGCCTGGAATGAAGGGACTACCCTGAACACTGAAGCTTTCTTT

j_call: TRBJ2-1
d_call: -
v_call: TRBV9
clone_size: -
cdr3_aa: CASSMGRGTYNEQFF
cdr3_nt: TGTGCCAGCAGCATGGGGCGGGGCACCTACAATGAGCAGTTCTTC

j_call: TRBJ2-1
d_call: -
v_call: TRBV4-3
clone_size: few
cdr3_aa: CASSRWYRSAGSYNEQFF
cdr3_nt: TGCGCCAGCAGCCGATGGTACAGGTCGGCTGGCTCCTACAATGAGCAGTTCTTC

j_call: TRBJ1-2
d_call: TRBD1
v_call: TRBV30
clone_size: -
cdr3_aa: CAWSPTGFLQGYTF
cdr3_nt: TGTGCCTGGAGTCCGACAGGGTTCCTTCAGGGCTACACCTTC

j_call: TRBJ2-1
d_call: TRBD1
v_call: TRBV29-1
clone_size: -
cdr3_aa: CSSARDRVSEQFF
cdr3_nt: TGCAGCTCCGCCCGGGACAGGGTTTCAGAGCAGTTCTTC

j_call: TRBJ1-2
d_call: -
v_call: TRBV30
clone_size: -
cdr3_aa: CAWTERVYGYTF
cdr3_nt: TGTGCCTGGACCGAGAGAGTCTATGGCTACACCTTC

j_call: TRBJ2-7
d_call: TRBD1
v_call: TRBV7-2
clone_size: few
cdr3_aa: CASSLVVGQGAYEQYF
cdr3_nt: TGTGCCAGCAGCTTAGTTGTAGGTCAGGGGGCCTACGAGCAGTACTTC

j_call: TRBJ2-6
d_call: -
v_call: TRBV29-1
clone_size: -
cdr3_aa: CSVLGIQVSSGANVLTF
cdr3_nt: TGCAGCGTTCTGGGGATACAGGTTTCCTCTGGGGCCAACGTCCTGACTTTC

j_call: TRBJ2-2
d_call: TRBD1
v_call: TRBV28
clone_size: few
cdr3_aa: CASRSTGDGELFF
cdr3_nt: TGTGCCAGCAGATCCACAGGGGACGGGGAGCTGTTTTTT

j_call: TRBJ1-1
d_call: -
v_call: TRBV29-1
clone_size: -
cdr3_aa: CSVVDRSTEAFF
cdr3_nt: TGCAGCGTAGTGGACAGAAGCACTGAAGCTTTCTTT

j_call: TRBJ1-6
d_call: -
v_call: TRBV6-6
clone_size: -
cdr3_aa: CASSYGRGSPLHF
cdr3_nt: TGTGCCAGCAGTTACGGGCGCGGTTCACCCCTCCACTTT

j_call: TRBJ2-7
d_call: -
v_call: TRBV11-2
clone_size: -
cdr3_aa: CASSLLTLGPKGHEQYF
cdr3_nt: TGTGCCAGCAGCTTATTGACGTTAGGGCCTAAGGGCCACGAGCAGTACTTC

j_call: TRBJ2-7
d_call: TRBD1
v_call: TRBV2
clone_size: -
cdr3_aa: CARSTGVGEQYF
cdr3_nt: TGTGCCAGATCGACAGGGGTGGGCGAGCAGTACTTC

j_call: TRBJ2-7
d_call: TRBD2
v_call: TRBV5-1
clone_size: -
cdr3_aa: CASSLSTSGVYYEQYF
cdr3_nt: TGCGCCAGCAGCTTGTCAACTAGCGGGGTATACTACGAGCAGTACTTC

j_call: TRBJ1-5
d_call: -
v_call: TRBV28
clone_size: -
cdr3_aa: CASSLWGRGSNQPQHF
cdr3_nt: TGTGCCAGCAGTTTATGGGGCCGAGGGAGCAATCAGCCCCAGCATTTT

j_call: TRBJ1-4
d_call: TRBD1
v_call: TRBV29-1
clone_size: many
cdr3_aa: CSAFYPGQLNEKLFF
cdr3_nt: TGCAGCGCCTTCTATCCGGGACAGCTTAATGAAAAACTGTTTTTT

j_call: TRBJ2-1
d_call: -
v_call: TRBV18
clone_size: -
cdr3_aa: CASSPQGWEQFF
cdr3_nt: TGTGCCAGCTCACCACAGGGTTGGGAGCAGTTCTTC

j_call: TRBJ2-5
d_call: -
v_call: TRBV18
clone_size: few
cdr3_aa: CASSPLARDEETQYF
cdr3_nt: TGTGCCAGCTCACCTCTAGCCCGGGACGAAGAGACCCAGTACTTC

j_call: TRBJ2-1
d_call: -
v_call: TRBV19
clone_size: few
cdr3_aa: CASSSRDEQFF
cdr3_nt: TGTGCCAGTAGTAGCCGGGACGAGCAGTTCTTC

j_call: TRBJ2-3
d_call: -
v_call: TRBV5-4
clone_size: -
cdr3_aa: CASSLASDTQYF
cdr3_nt: TGTGCCAGCAGCTTGGCATCGGATACGCAGTATTTT

j_call: TRBJ2-7
d_call: TRBD2
v_call: TRBV9
clone_size: -
cdr3_aa: CASSVGASGAPSYEQYF
cdr3_nt: TGTGCCAGCAGCGTAGGAGCTAGCGGGGCTCCATCCTACGAGCAGTACTTC

j_call: TRBJ2-3
d_call: -
v_call: TRBV6-6
clone_size: -
cdr3_aa: CASSPTDTQYF
cdr3_nt: TGTGCCAGCAGTCCAACAGATACGCAGTATTTT

j_call: TRBJ2-2
d_call: -
v_call: TRBV30
clone_size: -
cdr3_aa: CAWSFGAGELFF
cdr3_nt: TGTGCCTGGAGCTTTGGCGCCGGGGAGCTGTTTTTT

j_call: TRBJ1-1
d_call: -
v_call: TRBV29-1
clone_size: -
cdr3_aa: CSVRYRADTEAFF
cdr3_nt: TGCAGCGTTCGCTACAGGGCGGACACTGAAGCTTTCTTT

j_call: TRBJ1-1
d_call: -
v_call: TRBV29-1
clone_size: -
cdr3_aa: CSVATGRNTEAFF
cdr3_nt: TGCAGCGTCGCGACAGGACGGAACACTGAAGCTTTCTTT

j_call: TRBJ2-1
d_call: TRBD2
v_call: TRBV4-3
clone_size: -
cdr3_aa: CASSQGGGGYNEQFF
cdr3_nt: TGCGCCAGCAGCCAAGGGGGCGGGGGGTACAATGAGCAGTTCTTC

j_call: TRBJ2-2
d_call: TRBD2
v_call: TRBV7-2
clone_size: -
cdr3_aa: CVTGVAGARGELFF
cdr3_nt: TGTGTCACTGGAGTAGCGGGGGCGAGAGGGGAGCTGTTTTTT

j_call: TRBJ1-1
d_call: -
v_call: TRBV7-8
clone_size: -
cdr3_aa: CASSPMTSMNTEAFF
cdr3_nt: TGTGCCAGCAGCCCTATGACCTCCATGAACACTGAAGCTTTCTTT

j_call: TRBJ2-1
d_call: -
v_call: TRBV5-6
clone_size: once
cdr3_aa: CASSFWSDNEQFF
cdr3_nt: TGTGCCAGCAGCTTTTGGTCAGACAATGAGCAGTTCTTC

j_call: TRBJ1-2
d_call: -
v_call: TRBV6-6
clone_size: many
cdr3_aa: CASSPPGQKGGYTF
cdr3_nt: TGTGCCAGCAGTCCCCCTGGACAGAAGGGAGGCTACACCTTC